This T cell receptor beta chain was recovered during a study of immune heterogeneity within non-small cell lung tumors. Notes on the study in general: Individual patients mostly differed in their high-frequency T-cell receptor beta clonotypes. Local T-cell clonality tracked local tumor mutational burden, showing a moderate yet significant relationship (R 0.3 to 0.4). Identical dominant CDR3 beta clonotypes recurred among a patient's tumor sites, alongside site-unique high-frequency clones.

Genomic DNA extracted from bulk tumor tissue served as template. A total of about 0.6 ug was used per sample. Biopsy collection occurred during surgery, with several far-apart biopsies per primary tumor. The patients were newly diagnosed with non-small cell lung cancer, had not been treated, and had curative surgery. Newly diagnosed patients with non-small cell lung cancer who were having surgery with curative intent served as donors. It was with 32 V and 13 J primers that multiplex PCR amplified TCR beta CDR3. Via MiXCR, TCRdb re-called the multiplex PCR reads, giving one row per CDR3 protein. In the table there are around 4,100 distinct CDR3 sequences, 24% of which are singletons. After removal of 6 bases from V and 6 bases from J, the junction contained 4 bases not matched to a gene. The CDR3 runs 15 residues. This clonotype came up many times. Its antigen is not identified.

The sample consisted of lung tumor tissue. The V gene is TRBV12-3 or TRBV12-4, the J gene TRBJ2-1; 14 positions agree with TRBD2. The TCR originated in a man in his fifties with non-small cell lung cancer. The CDR3 protein is CASRGTSGGPNEQFF. The CDR3 DNA sequence: TGTGCCAGCAGAGGGACTAGCGGGGGTCCCAATGAGCAGTTCTTC.